The 29 T cell receptor beta chains presented below share a single source sample, sequenced in a study of cytomegalovirus exposure and HLA in healthy donors. PCR used 60 Vbeta primers and 13 Jbeta primers. Some clones are missing from TCRdb's copy, which holds only in-frame ones; the method was immunoSEQ multiplex PCR. This sample has some 180,000 clones, with around 75% found just once. Sequencing was carried out using PBMCs. The source of these receptors is a male donor in good health and CMV-seronegative.

The gene calls are TRBV5-4 and TRBJ1-5, with TRBD1 identical over 9 bases. CDR1 is SGHNT, CDR2 YYREEE, per germline (reference sequence). The CDR3 totals 13 residues. V was pared by 5 bases and J by 5 bases, with 2 bases of the junction left unmatched. The CDR3 spells CASRGDRDQPQHF. CDR3 coding DNA: TGTGCCAGCAGAGGGGACAGGGATCAGCCCCAGCATTTT.

V usage is TRBV12-2 and J usage is TRBJ2-5; TRBD2 reflects the table's D call only, with no check against the DNA. TRBV12-2 is a pseudogene. CDR3 length equals 13 residues. The CDR3 loop reads CASRMRESETQYF. CDR3 in DNA: TGTGCAAGTCGGATGAGGGAGTCAGAGACCCAGTACTTC.

There are a few counts of this clone. The chain couples TRBV4-3 to TRBJ1-4, with unresolved D. The CDR3 covers 15 residues. V was trimmed by 4 bases and J by 0 bases, leaving 9 bases between them. Germline V lookup: CDR1 LGHNA, CDR2 YSLEER. This CDR3 is CASSPRLATNEKLFF. CDR3 in DNA: TGCGCCAGCAGCCCAAGACTGGCAACTAATGAAAAACTGTTTTTT.

The gene calls are TRBV7-3 and TRBJ2-1; tentatively, D is TRBD2 (7 bases). Trimming left V 8 bases short and J 6 bases short, with 14 bases between. The CDR3 has 13 residues. Germline loops: CDR1 SGHTA, CDR2 FQGTGA. The CDR3 DNA is TGTGCCAGCGGTCTAAGGGGGGGCAATGAGCAGTTCTTC. This encodes CASGLRGGNEQFF.

The rearrangement links TRBV28 to TRBJ1-3; possible D gene TRBD1, 6 bases. V shed 11 bases and J shed 3 bases, with 14 bases lying between them. CDR1 is MDHEN and CDR2 is SYDVKM in the germline V gene. The CDR3 is 13 amino acids. This CDR3 reads CASSTGFGNTIYF. As DNA, the CDR3 is TGTGCCTCGTCCACAGGGTTTGGAAACACCATATATTTT.

The J gene is TRBJ2-1, the V gene TRBV6-4; TRBD2 aligns across 11 bases. Germline V gene data show CDR1 as MRHNA and CDR2 as SNTAGT. This CDR3 comprises 16 residues. V dropped 4 bases and J dropped 3; count of bases not matched to a gene: 5. CDR3 protein: CASSVETSGDYNEQFF. CDR3 sequence (DNA): TGTGCCAGCAGTGTTGAGACTAGCGGGGACTACAATGAGCAGTTCTTC.

The CDR3 protein is CSVLGRTGGETQYF. Here the CDR3 DNA reads TGCAGCGTTTTAGGCAGGACAGGGGGAGAGACCCAGTACTTC. The chain couples TRBV29-1 to TRBJ2-5; 10 nucleotides line up with TRBD1. Looked up from germline, CDR1 is SQVTM and CDR2 is ANQGSEA. J gave up 4 bases and V 5 bases, and 7 bases lay outside the gene matches. This CDR3 region has 14 residues.

The J gene is TRBJ1-2, the V gene TRBV19; D gene unclear. Trimming removed 1 base from V and 2 bases from J, with 5 bases in between. CDR1 is LNHDA, CDR2 SQIVND, per germline (reference sequence). This CDR3 contains 13 residues. This CDR3 reads CASSIGGNYGYTF. CDR3 sequence (DNA): TGTGCCAGTAGTATAGGAGGGAACTATGGCTACACCTTC.

V usage is TRBV6-4 and J usage is TRBJ1-5, with 7 bases that match TRBD1. V trimming: 6 bases; J trimming: 7 bases; junction bases outside the gene matches: 12. CDR1 is MRHNA, CDR2 SNTAGT, per germline. The CDR3 spans 15 residues. For the CDR3, the DNA is TGTGCCAGCAGATTACTGGGACAGCCTGAACAGCCCCAGCATTTT. The encoded protein is CASRLLGQPEQPQHF.

The rearrangement links TRBV27 to TRBJ2-7; 9 bases line up with TRBD2. The germline V gene has CDR1 MNHEY and CDR2 SMNVEV (reference sequence). Trimming cost V 0 bases and J 6 bases; bases outside gene matches: 3. This CDR3 has 14 residues. The CDR3 reads CASSLSAGGGEQYF. As DNA, the CDR3 is TGTGCCAGCAGTTTATCAGCGGGGGGCGGCGAGCAGTACTTC.

The rearrangement uses TRBV7-2 and TRBJ1-1; possibly TRBD1 for D (5 bases). Between the trimmed V and J ends, which lost 5 bases and 1 base, there was a span of 8 bases. The CDR3 is 13 amino acids. Per germline, CDR1 SGHTA and CDR2 FQGNSA. In DNA form, the CDR3 reads TGTGCCAGCAGCGTAGACAGGAACACTGAAGCTTTCTTT. Protein sequence: CASSVDRNTEAFF.

In DNA, the CDR3 is TGTGCCAGCAGCGTAGACAGGGGCGATCAGCCCCAGCATTTT. Protein: CASSVDRGDQPQHF. The chain couples TRBV9 to TRBJ1-5; 7 nucleotides line up with TRBD1. Trimming cost V 0 bases and J 5 bases; bases outside gene matches: 2. The V gene's germline CDR1 is SGDLS and CDR2 YYNGEE. The CDR3 is 14 residues long.

V and J are TRBV18 and TRBJ1-5; D remains unclear. Trimming removed 0 bases from V and 6 bases from J, with 15 bases in between. Germline V lookup: CDR1 KGHSH, CDR2 LQKENI. This CDR3 has 16 residues. CDR3 amino acids: CASSPPSAAMGQPQHF. CDR3 sequence (DNA): TGTGCCAGCTCACCACCGAGCGCCGCGATGGGTCAGCCCCAGCATTTT.

CDR3 bases: TGCGCCAGCAGCCCCCCAGGGTACGGCGAAGCTTTCTTT. This sequence encodes CASSPPGYGEAFF. J is TRBJ1-1 and V is TRBV10-1, with D perhaps TRBD1 (5 bases). This CDR3 has 13 residues. Trimming shortened V by 6 bases and J by 8 bases, and 16 bases separated the two germline ends. Germline CDR1 and CDR2: WNHNN and SYGVQD (reference sequence).

The genes are TRBV30 and TRBJ1-2; maybe TRBD1 (6 bases). Germline CDR1 reads GTSNPN; CDR2 reads SVGIG (reference sequence). The CDR3 is 12 amino acids. Trimming pared 3 bases from V and 4 bases from J, leaving 9 bases between. The CDR3 is CAWRMGAYGYTF. Here the CDR3 DNA reads TGTGCCTGGAGGATGGGGGCCTATGGCTACACCTTC. Full variable domain (outside the CDR3, taken from reference TRBV30 and TRBJ1-2): SQTIHQWPATLVQPVGSPLSLECTVEGTSNPNLYWYRQAAGRGLQLLFYSVGIGQISSEVPQNLSASRPQDRQFILSSKKLLLSDSGFYLCAWRMGAYGYTFGSGTRLTVV.

The rearrangement uses TRBV25-1 and TRBJ1-1; D not certain. The CDR3 runs to 14 residues. The germline V gene has CDR1 MGHDK and CDR2 SYGVNS. The V end was cut by 6 bases, the J end by 6 bases, with 17 bases between. The CDR3 DNA reads TGTGCCAGCAGCTCCTCCCAGAGGGTCCCTGAAGCTTTCTTT. It yields the protein CASSSSQRVPEAFF.

CDR3 sequence reads: CASSLGGFGYTF. CDR3 in DNA: TGTGCCAGCAGTTTAGGAGGGTTTGGCTACACCTTC. The chain uses TRBV28 and TRBJ1-2, with D hard to call. The CDR3 runs 12 residues. Deletions cut 2 bases from V and 7 bases from J, with 8 bases between. Germline assignment: CDR1 MDHEN and CDR2 SYDVKM.

The J gene is TRBJ2-3, the V gene TRBV28; D not certain. CDR3 length: 15 amino acids. V gave up 2 bases and J gave up 4 bases, with 13 bases separating them. The germline gives CDR1 MDHEN, CDR2 SYDVKM. CDR3 nucleotides: TGTGCCAGCAGTTTAATTAGTATACCGTCAGATACGCAGTATTTT. Protein: CASSLISIPSDTQYF.

The chain is built from TRBV19 and TRBJ1-1; TRBD1 might be the D (5 bases). The V and J ends lost 3 bases and 6 bases respectively, with 14 bases between them. Germline assignment: CDR1 LNHDA and CDR2 SQIVND (reference sequence). This CDR3 comprises 14 residues. CDR3 DNA: TGTGCCAGTAGTATTAGGGGCAGTTTAGCTGAAGCTTTCTTT. Translating it yields CASSIRGSLAEAFF.

The chain couples TRBV7-8 to TRBJ1-3; the D gene is possibly TRBD1 (6 bases). Trimming removed 2 bases at V and 4 bases at J, with 18 bases between. CDR3 length equals 17 residues. Germline CDR1 SGHVS, CDR2 FQNEAQ. The CDR3 spells CASSLWGGAFPGNTIYF. In DNA form, the CDR3 reads TGTGCCAGCAGCTTATGGGGGGGGGCCTTTCCCGGAAACACCATATATTTT.

This clone was found a few times. V is TRBV19 and J is TRBJ1-1; maybe TRBD1 (6 bases). CDR1 LNHDA and CDR2 SQIVND come from the germline V gene (reference sequence). The CDR3 consists of 14 residues. Trimming pared 1 base from V and 11 bases from J, leaving 17 bases between. As DNA, the CDR3 is TGTGCCAGTAGTATAGTTGCAGGGGCTACGGGGGCTTTCTTT. This encodes CASSIVAGATGAFF. Full variable domain (remainder filled in from reference TRBV19 and TRBJ1-1): DGGITQSPKYLFRKEGQNVTLSCEQNLNHDAMYWYRQDPGQGLRLIYYSQIVNDFQKGDIAEGYSVSREKKESFPLTVTSAQKNPTAFYLCASSIVAGATGAFFGQGTRLTVV.

The chain joins TRBV28 to TRBJ1-5; 8 bases match TRBD1. Germline V CDR1 and CDR2: MDHEN, SYDVKM. The V gene end was trimmed by 10 bases and the J gene end by 2 bases; junction bases not matched to a gene: 4. This CDR3 has 13 residues. The DNA of the CDR3 is TGTGCCACTCAGGGACAGGGCAATCAGCCCCAGCATTTT. Protein: CATQGQGNQPQHF.

V and J are TRBV5-1 and TRBJ2-3; 7 bases line up with TRBD2. V lost 0 bases and J lost 3; bases outside the gene matches: 4. This CDR3 comprises 15 residues. Germline V gene sequence: CDR1 SGHRS, CDR2 YFSETQ. The CDR3 is CASSLGRGGTDTQYF. The CDR3 region has the DNA TGCGCCAGCAGCTTGGGGCGGGGAGGGACAGATACGCAGTATTTT. Filled out from reference TRBV5-1 and TRBJ2-3, the complete variable domain reads KAGVTQTPRYLIKTRGQQVTLSCSPISGHRSVSWYQQTPGQGLQFLFEYFSETQRNKGNFPGRFSGRQFSNSRSEMNVSTLELGDSALYLCASSLGRGGTDTQYFGPGTRLTVL.

CDR3 residues: CASSPFVQGSNQPQHF. The CDR3 DNA is TGTGCCAGCAGTCCGTTCGTACAGGGTAGCAATCAGCCCCAGCATTTT. The V call is TRBV27, the J call TRBJ1-5, with D possibly being TRBD1 (6 bases). The ends were cut back, 5 bases at V and 0 bases at J, with 14 bases in the middle. The CDR3 sequence is 16 residues long. The V gene's germline CDR1 is MNHEY and CDR2 SMNVEV (reference sequence).

The V gene is TRBV30, the J gene TRBJ2-3, with D possibly TRBD2 on 5 matching bases. This CDR3 comprises 13 residues. Looked up from germline, CDR1 is GTSNPN and CDR2 is SVGIG (reference sequence). With 1 base removed from V and 6 bases from J, the gap between germline ends came to 11 bases. The DNA of the CDR3 is TGTGCCTGGAGTGCAATCCTAGCTGATACGCAGTATTTT. The encoded protein is CAWSAILADTQYF.

This clone was found once. The genes are TRBV6-5 and TRBJ1-1; tentative D call: TRBD1 (6 bases). CDR1 and CDR2 (germline): MNHEY, SVGAGI. The CDR3 loop spans 14 amino acids. Trimming shortened V by 2 bases and J by 7 bases, and 14 bases separated the two germline ends. The CDR3 is CASSYGNRAVEAFF. In nucleotides, the CDR3 is TGTGCCAGCAGTTACGGAAACAGGGCCGTTGAAGCTTTCTTT.

This chain joins TRBV13 and TRBJ2-1; 10 nucleotides match TRBD1. The CDR3 extends over 15 amino acids. Germline CDR1 PRHDT, CDR2 FYEKMQ (reference sequence). J gave up 5 bases and V 5 bases, and 6 bases lay outside the gene matches. Here the CDR3 reads CASSRTGTGDNEQFF. CDR3 coding DNA: TGTGCCAGCAGCCGGACCGGGACAGGGGACAATGAGCAGTTCTTC.

V usage is TRBV27 and J usage is TRBJ2-5; maybe TRBD1 (6 bases). The tail of the sequence fits TRBJ2-7 better, so the J call may be wrong. The CDR3 sequence is 14 residues long. Germline V gene data show CDR1 as MNHEY and CDR2 as SMNVEV (reference sequence). The CDR3 region is CASSSNTYRDEQYF. CDR3 DNA sequence: TGTGCCAGCAGTTCAAATACATACAGGGACGAGCAGTACTTC.

The gene calls are TRBV11-2 and TRBJ1-2, with D unclear. This CDR3 is 15 amino acids long. V was trimmed by 2 bases and J by 0 bases, leaving 10 bases between them. Germline CDR1 SGHAT, CDR2 FQNNGV. CDR3 DNA sequence: TGTGCCAGCAGCTTAAGGGAGGGCCCTAACTATGGCTACACCTTC. This encodes CASSLREGPNYGYTF.